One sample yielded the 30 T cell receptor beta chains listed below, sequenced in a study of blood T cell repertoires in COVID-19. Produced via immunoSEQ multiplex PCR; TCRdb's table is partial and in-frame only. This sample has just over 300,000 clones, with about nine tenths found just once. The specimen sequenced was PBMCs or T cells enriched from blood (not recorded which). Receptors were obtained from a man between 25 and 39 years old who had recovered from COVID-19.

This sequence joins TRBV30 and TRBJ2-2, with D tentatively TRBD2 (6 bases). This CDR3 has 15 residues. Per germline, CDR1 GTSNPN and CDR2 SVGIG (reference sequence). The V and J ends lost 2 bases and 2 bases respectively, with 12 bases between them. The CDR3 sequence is CAWSRLGGNTGELFF. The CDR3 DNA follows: TGTGCCTGGAGTCGACTGGGGGGAAACACCGGGGAGCTGTTTTTT.

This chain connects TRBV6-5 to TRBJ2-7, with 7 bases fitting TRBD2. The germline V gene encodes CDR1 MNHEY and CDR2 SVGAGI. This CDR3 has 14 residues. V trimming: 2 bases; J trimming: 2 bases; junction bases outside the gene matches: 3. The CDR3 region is CASSYASGTYEQYF. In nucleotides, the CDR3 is TGTGCCAGCAGTTACGCTAGCGGAACCTACGAGCAGTACTTC.

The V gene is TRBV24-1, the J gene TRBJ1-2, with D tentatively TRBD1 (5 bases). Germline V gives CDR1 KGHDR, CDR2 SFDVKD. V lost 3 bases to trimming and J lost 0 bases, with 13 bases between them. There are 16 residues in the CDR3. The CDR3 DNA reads TGTGCCACCAGTGATACTCGGGGGACCACTAACTATGGCTACACCTTC. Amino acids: CATSDTRGTTNYGYTF.

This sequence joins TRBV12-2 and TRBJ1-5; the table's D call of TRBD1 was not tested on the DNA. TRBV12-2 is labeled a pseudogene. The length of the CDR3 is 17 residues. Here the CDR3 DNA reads TGTGCAAGTCGCTTAGACAGGGGGCTACTGGGCAATCAGCCCCAGCATTTT. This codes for CASRLDRGLLGNQPQHF.

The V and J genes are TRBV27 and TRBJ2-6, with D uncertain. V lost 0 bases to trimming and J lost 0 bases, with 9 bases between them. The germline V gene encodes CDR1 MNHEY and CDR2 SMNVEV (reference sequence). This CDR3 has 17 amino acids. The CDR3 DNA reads TGTGCCAGCAGTTTATCGGCACGGAGCTCTGGGGCCAACGTCCTGACTTTC. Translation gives CASSLSARSSGANVLTF.

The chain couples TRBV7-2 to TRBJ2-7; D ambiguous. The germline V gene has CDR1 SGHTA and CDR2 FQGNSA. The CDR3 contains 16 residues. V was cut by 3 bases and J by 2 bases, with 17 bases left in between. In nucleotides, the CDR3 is TGTGCCAGCAGCTTGAATCCGAACTCTCAGGCCTACGAGCAGTACTTC. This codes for CASSLNPNSQAYEQYF.

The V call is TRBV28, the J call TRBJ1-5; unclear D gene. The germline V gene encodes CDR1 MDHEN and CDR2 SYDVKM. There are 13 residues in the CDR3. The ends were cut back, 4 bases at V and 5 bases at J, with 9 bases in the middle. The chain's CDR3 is CASSYGVDQPQHF. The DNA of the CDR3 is TGTGCCAGCAGTTACGGGGTAGATCAGCCCCAGCATTTT.

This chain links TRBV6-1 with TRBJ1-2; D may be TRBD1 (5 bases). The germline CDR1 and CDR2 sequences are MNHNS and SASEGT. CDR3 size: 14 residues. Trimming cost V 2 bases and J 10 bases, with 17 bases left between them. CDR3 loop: CASSEWFGTLNYTF. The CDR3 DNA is TGTGCCAGCAGTGAATGGTTCGGGACTCTAAACTACACCTTC.

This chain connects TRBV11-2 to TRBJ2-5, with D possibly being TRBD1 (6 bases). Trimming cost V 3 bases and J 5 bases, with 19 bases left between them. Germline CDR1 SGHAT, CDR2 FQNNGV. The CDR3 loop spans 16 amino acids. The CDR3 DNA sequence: TGTGCCAGCAGCTTGGGGGCCTCAACAGGGATTGAGACCCAGTACTTC. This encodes CASSLGASTGIETQYF.

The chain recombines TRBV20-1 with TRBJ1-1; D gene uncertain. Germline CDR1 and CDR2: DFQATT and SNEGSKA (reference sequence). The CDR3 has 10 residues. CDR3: CSPGRFEAFF. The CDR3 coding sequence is TGCAGCCCGGGAAGGTTTGAAGCTTTCTTT.

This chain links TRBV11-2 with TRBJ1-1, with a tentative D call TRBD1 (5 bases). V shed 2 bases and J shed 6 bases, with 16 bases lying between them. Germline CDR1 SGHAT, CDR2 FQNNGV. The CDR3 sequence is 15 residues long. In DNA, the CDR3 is TGTGCCAGCAGCTTATCCCAGGGAGGAGGGCCTGAAGCTTTCTTT. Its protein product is CASSLSQGGGPEAFF.

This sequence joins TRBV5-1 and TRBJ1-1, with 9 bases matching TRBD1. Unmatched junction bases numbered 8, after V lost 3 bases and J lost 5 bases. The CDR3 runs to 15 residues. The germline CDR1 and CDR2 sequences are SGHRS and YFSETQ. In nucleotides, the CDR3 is TGCGCCAGCAGCTCTGGGACAGGGCTTTTGACTGAAGCTTTCTTT. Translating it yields CASSSGTGLLTEAFF.

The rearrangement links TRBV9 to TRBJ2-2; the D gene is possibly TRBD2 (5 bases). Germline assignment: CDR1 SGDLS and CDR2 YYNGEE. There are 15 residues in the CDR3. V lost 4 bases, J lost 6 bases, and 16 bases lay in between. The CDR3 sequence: CASSISGTIPGELFF. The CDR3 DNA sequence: TGTGCCAGCAGCATAAGCGGTACCATACCCGGGGAGCTGTTTTTT.

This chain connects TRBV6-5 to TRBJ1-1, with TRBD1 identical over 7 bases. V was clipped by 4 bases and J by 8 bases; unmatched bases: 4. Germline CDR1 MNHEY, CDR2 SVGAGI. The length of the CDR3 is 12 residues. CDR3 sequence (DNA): TGTGCCAGCAGTTTATCGACAGGGGAAGCTTTCTTT. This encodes CASSLSTGEAFF.

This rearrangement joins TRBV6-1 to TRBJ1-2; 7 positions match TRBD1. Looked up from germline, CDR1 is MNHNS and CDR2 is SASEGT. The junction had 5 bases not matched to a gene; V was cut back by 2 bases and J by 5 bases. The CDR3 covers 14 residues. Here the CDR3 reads CASSENRGLYGYTF. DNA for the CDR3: TGTGCCAGCAGTGAAAACAGGGGTCTATATGGCTACACCTTC.

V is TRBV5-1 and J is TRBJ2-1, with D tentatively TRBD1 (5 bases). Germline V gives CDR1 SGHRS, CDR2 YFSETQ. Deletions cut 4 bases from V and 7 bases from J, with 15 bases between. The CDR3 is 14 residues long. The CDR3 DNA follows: TGCGCCAGCAGCCAACAACAGGTTATGAATGAGCAGTTCTTC. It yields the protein CASSQQQVMNEQFF. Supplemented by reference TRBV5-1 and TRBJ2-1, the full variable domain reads KAGVTQTPRYLIKTRGQQVTLSCSPISGHRSVSWYQQTPGQGLQFLFEYFSETQRNKGNFPGRFSGRQFSNSRSEMNVSTLELGDSALYLCASSQQQVMNEQFFGPGTRLTVL.

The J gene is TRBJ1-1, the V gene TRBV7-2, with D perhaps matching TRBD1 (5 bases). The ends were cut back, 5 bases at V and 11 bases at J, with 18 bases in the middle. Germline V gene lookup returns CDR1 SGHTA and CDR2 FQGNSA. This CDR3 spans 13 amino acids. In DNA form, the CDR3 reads TGTGCCAGCAGCCCCCCGGGTTGGGGCGAGGCTTTCTTT. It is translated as CASSPPGWGEAFF.

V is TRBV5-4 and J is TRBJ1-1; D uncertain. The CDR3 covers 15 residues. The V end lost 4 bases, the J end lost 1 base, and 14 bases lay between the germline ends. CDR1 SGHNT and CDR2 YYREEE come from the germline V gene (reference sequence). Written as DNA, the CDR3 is TGTGCCAGCAGCCGCGGCTACCGGAGGAACACTGAAGCTTTCTTT. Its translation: CASSRGYRRNTEAFF.

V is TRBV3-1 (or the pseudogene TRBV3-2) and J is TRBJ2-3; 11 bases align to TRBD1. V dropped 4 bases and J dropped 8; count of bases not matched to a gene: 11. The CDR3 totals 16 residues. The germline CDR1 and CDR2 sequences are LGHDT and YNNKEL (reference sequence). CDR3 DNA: TGTGCCAGCAGCCTAAGGGGACAGGGGGGAATAGGTACGCAGTATTTT. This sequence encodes CASSLRGQGGIGTQYF.

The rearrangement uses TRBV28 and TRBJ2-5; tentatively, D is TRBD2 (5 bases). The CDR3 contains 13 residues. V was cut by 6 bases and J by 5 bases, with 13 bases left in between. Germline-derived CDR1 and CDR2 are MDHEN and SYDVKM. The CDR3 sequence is CASRDSIGETQYF. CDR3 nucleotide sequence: TGTGCCAGCAGGGACTCGATCGGGGAGACCCAGTACTTC. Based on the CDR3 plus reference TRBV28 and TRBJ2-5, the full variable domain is DVKVTQSSRYLVKRTGEKVFLECVQDMDHENMFWYRQDPGLGLRLIYFSYDVKMKEKGDIPEGYSVSREKKERFSLILESASTNQTSMYLCASRDSIGETQYFGPGTRLLVL.

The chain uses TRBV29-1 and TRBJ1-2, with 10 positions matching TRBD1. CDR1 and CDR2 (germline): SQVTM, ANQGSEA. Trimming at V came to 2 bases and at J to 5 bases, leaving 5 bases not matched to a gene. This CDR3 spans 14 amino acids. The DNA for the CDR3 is TGCAGCGTTGAAAGTAAGGGACAGGGGTATGGCTACACCTTC. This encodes CSVESKGQGYGYTF.

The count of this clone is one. The CDR3 here is CASSATTLGDQPQHF. The DNA for the CDR3 is TGTGCCAGCAGTGCTACGACTCTAGGGGATCAGCCCCAGCATTTT. V usage is TRBV28 and J usage is TRBJ1-5, with D possibly TRBD1 on 5 matching bases. Germline values: CDR1 MDHEN, CDR2 SYDVKM. There are 15 residues in the CDR3. V was clipped by 5 bases and J by 5 bases, with 16 bases between them.

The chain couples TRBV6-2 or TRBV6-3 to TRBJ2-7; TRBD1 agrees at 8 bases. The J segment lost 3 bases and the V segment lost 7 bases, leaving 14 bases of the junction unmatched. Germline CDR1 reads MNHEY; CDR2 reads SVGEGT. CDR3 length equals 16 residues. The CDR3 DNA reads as TGTGCCAGCACCCCGACAGGGGCGTCTCGTCTCTACGAGCAGTACTTC. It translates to CASTPTGASRLYEQYF.

For the CDR3, the DNA is TGTGCCACCAGCAGAGATCGAGGGGGCGGCTACGAGCAGTACTTC. Translating gives CATSRDRGGGYEQYF. This sequence joins TRBV15 and TRBJ2-7; 7 nucleotides match TRBD1. Germline trimming cut 0 bases from V and 3 bases from J; bases unmatched to any gene: 5. The CDR3 sequence is 15 residues long. Germline V CDR1 and CDR2: LNHNV, YYDKDF (reference sequence).

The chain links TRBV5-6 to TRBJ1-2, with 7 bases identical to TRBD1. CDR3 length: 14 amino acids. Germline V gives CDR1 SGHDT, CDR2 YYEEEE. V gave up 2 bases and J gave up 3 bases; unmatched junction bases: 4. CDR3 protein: CASSFGDRDYGYTF. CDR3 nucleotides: TGTGCCAGCAGCTTCGGCGACAGGGACTATGGCTACACCTTC.

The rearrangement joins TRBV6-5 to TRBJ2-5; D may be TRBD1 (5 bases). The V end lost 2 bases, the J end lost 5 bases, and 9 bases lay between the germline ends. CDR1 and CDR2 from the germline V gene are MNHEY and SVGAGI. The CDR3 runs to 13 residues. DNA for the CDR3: TGTGCCAGCAGTTACGTGGGGCGGGAGACCCAGTACTTC. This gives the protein CASSYVGRETQYF.

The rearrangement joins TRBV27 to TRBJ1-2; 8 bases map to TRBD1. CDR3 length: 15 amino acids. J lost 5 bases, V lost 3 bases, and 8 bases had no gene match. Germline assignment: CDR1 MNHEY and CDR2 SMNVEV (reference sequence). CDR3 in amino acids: CASSFTGTGRYGYTF. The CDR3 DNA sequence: TGTGCCAGCAGTTTTACCGGGACAGGTAGATATGGCTACACCTTC.

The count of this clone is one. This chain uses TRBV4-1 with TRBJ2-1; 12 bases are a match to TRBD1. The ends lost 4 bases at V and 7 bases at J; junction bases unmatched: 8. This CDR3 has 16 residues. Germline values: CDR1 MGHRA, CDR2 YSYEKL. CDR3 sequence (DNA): TGCGCCAGCAGCCCCCCGGGACAGGGGGCGCAAAATGAGCAGTTCTTC. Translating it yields CASSPPGQGAQNEQFF.

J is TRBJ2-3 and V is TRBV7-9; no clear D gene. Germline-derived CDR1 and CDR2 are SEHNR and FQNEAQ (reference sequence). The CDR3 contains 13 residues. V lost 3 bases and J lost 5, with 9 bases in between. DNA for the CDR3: TGTGCCAGCAGCTTGGGCTTTGTAGATACGCAGTATTTT. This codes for CASSLGFVDTQYF.

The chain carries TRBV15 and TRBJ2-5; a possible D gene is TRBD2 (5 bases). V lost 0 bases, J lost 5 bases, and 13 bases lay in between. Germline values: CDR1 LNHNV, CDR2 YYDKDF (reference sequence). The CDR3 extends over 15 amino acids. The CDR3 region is CATSRDQAGWETQYF. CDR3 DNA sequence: TGTGCCACCAGCAGAGATCAGGCGGGTTGGGAGACCCAGTACTTC.